Included here is one T cell receptor beta chain sequence, with context. This clone was recorded only once. The target of this receptor is not known. No base quality information exists; no much larger clone differs at one position. The sample originates from a study of T cell changes during pregnancy in multiple sclerosis (dated by TCRdb to the late 2010s). In the study overall: The study examined how the T cell repertoire changed over the course of pregnancy in women with multiple sclerosis.

Libraries were constructed by the immunoSEQ multiplex PCR assay. The source is immuneACCESS, and TCRdb retained only in-frame sequences with V and J called. Part of the clones is not carried over; for the studies checked, unresolved V genes explain less than half of this, and the remainder is unexplained. Recorded for this sample are 15,000 to 20,000 clones; approximately 89% of them occurred a single time. About 5% of the sample belongs to the ten largest clones. Spanning cysteine to phenylalanine, the CDR3 consists of 15 amino acids. Only CDR3 DNA is held: 45 bases, read in frame from base 1. At the junction V is shortened by 0 bases and J by 7 bases; bases outside the gene matches: 7. The germline V gene (reference sequence) specifies GTSNPN as CDR1 and SVGIG as CDR2.

The sequence came from a female donor in good health, enrolled as a control in a pregnancy study. The material was CD8+ T cells from peripheral blood mononuclear cells, obtained after pregnancy. The chain is encoded by TRBV30 joined to TRBJ2-1, and TRBD2 aligns with 9 junction nucleotides. The CDR3 reads CAWSVERGAGNEQFF. The sequenced DNA is TGTGCCTGGAGTGTGGAGCGGGGGGCGGGTAATGAGCAGTTCTTC.